The entry that follows covers one T cell receptor beta chain sequence. Its antigen is unidentified. This CDR3 is built from 14 residues. Per the germline V gene, CDR1 is SGHTA and CDR2 is FQGTGA. V was shortened by 5 bases and J by 3 bases, with 12 bases between the two germline ends. Of the isolated RNA, all was reverse transcribed, and so the sequenced material was expressed TCRB transcripts. TCRdb's table, derived via immunoSEQ multiplex PCR, lists solely in-frame clones and lacks some. The table includes 200,000 to 300,000 clones, about a fifth detected once. The data derive from a study of beta chain features in type 1 diabetes. Study findings and constraints: Fewer insertions but more deletions were seen at VDJ junctions in type 1 diabetes patients. In every one of the four CD4+ subsets, TCRB CDR3s were moderately but significantly shorter in Type 1 diabetes patients. Researchers caution that PCR might favor shorter templates, equally among patients and controls.

The TCR was taken from a woman between 40 and 55 years old with type 1 diabetes. What was sequenced was naive CD4+ T cells from blood. The chain joins TRBV7-3 to TRBJ2-3; possibly TRBD2 for D (5 bases). The DNA of the CDR3 is TGTGCCAGCAGCCCCCTGACGGGAACAGATACGCAGTATTTT. This sequence encodes CASSPLTGTDTQYF.